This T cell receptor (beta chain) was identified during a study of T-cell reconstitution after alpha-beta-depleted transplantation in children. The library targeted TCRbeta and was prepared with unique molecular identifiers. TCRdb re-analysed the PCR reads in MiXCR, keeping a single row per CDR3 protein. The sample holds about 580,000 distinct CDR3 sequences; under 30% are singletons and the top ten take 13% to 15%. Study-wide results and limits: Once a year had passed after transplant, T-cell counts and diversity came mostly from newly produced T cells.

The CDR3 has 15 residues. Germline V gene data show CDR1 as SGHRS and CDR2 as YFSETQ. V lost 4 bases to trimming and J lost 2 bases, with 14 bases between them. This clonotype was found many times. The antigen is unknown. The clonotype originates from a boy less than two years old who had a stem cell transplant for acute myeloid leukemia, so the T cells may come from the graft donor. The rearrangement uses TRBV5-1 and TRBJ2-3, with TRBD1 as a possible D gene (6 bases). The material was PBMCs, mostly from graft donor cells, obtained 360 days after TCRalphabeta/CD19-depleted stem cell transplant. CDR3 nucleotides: TGCGCCAGCAGCGAAGACAGGACCCTCACAGATACGCAGTATTTT. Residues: CASSEDRTLTDTQYF. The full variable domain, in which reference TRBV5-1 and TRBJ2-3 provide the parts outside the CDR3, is KAGVTQTPRYLIKTRGQQVTLSCSPISGHRSVSWYQQTPGQGLQFLFEYFSETQRNKGNFPGRFSGRQFSNSRSEMNVSTLELGDSALYLCASSEDRTLTDTQYFGPGTRLTVL.